This T cell receptor (beta chain) stems from a study of regulatory T cells in long-lasting Graves disease. Study-wide results and limits: Those with persistent disease had in common more public clonotypes (2,741) than new patients (roughly 1,000).

Time point reported: persistent/refractory GD, antithyroid drugs over 5 years with positive TRAb. PBMC RNA served as the TCR library source. This clonotype was counted a few times. Antigen specificity is unknown. Arm-PCR of CDR3 regions and iRepertoire HTBI primers were used to build TCR beta libraries. A single record per CDR3 protein comes from TCRdb applying MiXCR to the multiplex PCR reads. The data hold about 290,000 distinct CDR3 sequences, with around 21% observed a single time. The CDR3 has 14 amino acids. V lost 4 bases and J 3 bases, leaving 13 bases between the germline ends. The germline V gene has CDR1 KGHSY and CDR2 FQNENV.

The receptor was derived from a female donor with Graves disease. This specimen was peripheral blood mononuclear cells (PBMCs), taken when the disease was refractory, from a patient treated with antithyroid drugs. This chain uses TRBV16 with TRBJ2-7; D is uncertain. The CDR3 loop is CASSPVGQVYEQYF. The DNA of the CDR3 is TGTGCCAGCAGCCCCGTCGGGCAAGTCTACGAGCAGTACTTC.